The source of this T cell receptor beta chain is a study of OX40 agonist ivuxolimab in advanced cancers. Only in-frame clones appear in the TCRdb table, and some are missing; sequencing was by immunoSEQ multiplex PCR. Here the sample spans about 62,000 clones, approximately 86% being singletons. J lost 2 bases, V lost 4 bases, and 4 bases had no gene match. The CDR3 length is 15 residues. Germline lookup yields CDR1 LNHDA and CDR2 SQIVND (reference sequence). This TCR came from an adult with an advanced solid tumor such as melanoma, head and neck, liver or kidney cancer. The chain combines TRBV19 with TRBJ2-7, with TRBD2 matching over 11 bases. The sample in question was CD4+ or CD8+ T cells sorted from blood, obtained in a trial of the OX40 agonist ivuxolimab. The CDR3 loop reads CASSTLAGGTYEQYF. The CDR3 DNA is TGTGCCAGTAGTACCCTAGCGGGAGGAACCTACGAGCAGTACTTC.